The source of this T cell receptor (beta chain) is a study of T cell responses to AZD1222 COVID-19 vaccine. On this clone itself: As yet, its antigen is unknown.

Overall study results and limits: Spike-wide vaccine-associated CD4 TCRs dominated at 160-218 and 743-854.

Germline V gene sequence: CDR1 MDHEN, CDR2 SYDVKM. This CDR3 contains 16 residues. V lost 6 bases and J lost 6; bases outside the gene matches: 12. Assay: immunoSEQ multiplex PCR; the TCRdb copy retains only in-frame clones and omits some. The repertoire holds about 120,000 clones, with about nine tenths as singletons. The source is an adult who received the MenACWY meningococcal vaccine as a control. This chain uses TRBV28 with TRBJ2-2; TRBD2 matches at 8 bases. The material was peripheral blood, obtained 28 days after the second dose of the MenACWY control vaccine. DNA for the CDR3: TGTGCCAGCAGGTCCCCCAGCGGGAGAAACGCCGGGGAGCTGTTTTTT. As protein: CASRSPSGRNAGELFF.